This TCR beta chain emerged from a study of cytomegalovirus exposure and HLA in healthy donors. Across the whole study: Unique TCRs numbering roughly 80 million, obtained from HLA-typed donors, made up an early data release.

This clone showed up just a few times. Germline loops: CDR1 SGHKS, CDR2 YYEKEE (reference sequence). This CDR3 contains 17 residues. Trimming shortened V by 0 bases and J by 8 bases, and 23 bases separated the two germline ends. 60 Vbeta and 13 Jbeta primers were used in PCR. Measured with immunoSEQ multiplex PCR; TCRdb has only the in-frame clones, and not every one. The data contain some 84,000 clones, about 77% of them singletons. This receptor was identified in a male donor in good health and CMV-seropositive. The chain carries TRBV5-5 and TRBJ1-2, with unresolved D. The material sequenced was PBMCs. The CDR3 sequence is CASSLEGAMRGVGGYTF. The CDR3 DNA follows: TGTGCCAGCAGCTTGGAGGGCGCCATGCGCGGGGTGGGCGGCTACACCTTC.